These T cell receptor beta chains were read from a single sample in a study of somatic mutations in cytotoxic T cells in rheumatoid arthritis. The table came from immunoSEQ multiplex PCR; TCRdb's copy has only in-frame clones and leaves some out. This sample yields tens of thousands of clones, of which roughly 80% are seen a single time; roughly 3.2% belongs to the top ten. Sequences were obtained from CD8+ T cells sorted from blood. Every receptor here comes from a man aged 40-50 years in good health. Each CDR3 is given with its conserved first and last residue. D genes are given only for firm matches. For some rows the clone size is stated as once, few or many, or as a class when expanded; others skip it.

v_call: TRBV6-1
d_call: TRBD1
clone_size: -
j_call: TRBJ2-2
cdr3_aa: CASTGTGNTGELFF
cdr3_nt: TGTGCCAGCACTGGGACAGGCAACACCGGGGAGCTGTTTTTT

v_call: TRBV5-1
d_call: -
clone_size: once
j_call: TRBJ1-1
cdr3_aa: CASSGTRMNTEAFF
cdr3_nt: TGCGCCAGCAGCGGGACACGGATGAACACTGAAGCTTTCTTT

v_call: TRBV29-1
d_call: -
clone_size: -
j_call: TRBJ2-7
cdr3_aa: CSVEFEGPNSFYEQYF
cdr3_nt: TGCAGCGTTGAATTCGAGGGACCTAACTCCTTCTACGAGCAGTACTTC

v_call: TRBV6-1
d_call: -
clone_size: few
j_call: TRBJ1-5
cdr3_aa: CASSDDRSNQPQHF
cdr3_nt: TGTGCCAGCAGTGATGACAGAAGCAATCAGCCCCAGCATTTT

v_call: TRBV11-2
d_call: -
clone_size: -
j_call: TRBJ2-1
cdr3_aa: CASTTPTADNEQFF
cdr3_nt: TGTGCCAGCACCACCCCGACAGCGGACAATGAGCAGTTCTTC

v_call: TRBV9
d_call: TRBD2
clone_size: -
j_call: TRBJ2-1
cdr3_aa: CASSSGLSYNEQFF
cdr3_nt: TGTGCCAGCAGTAGCGGGCTATCCTACAATGAGCAGTTCTTC

v_call: TRBV15
d_call: -
clone_size: -
j_call: TRBJ2-2
cdr3_aa: CATSRELEGPGELFF
cdr3_nt: TGTGCCACCAGCAGAGAGTTGGAGGGTCCCGGGGAGCTGTTTTTT

v_call: TRBV6-4
d_call: -
clone_size: few
j_call: TRBJ1-1
cdr3_aa: CASSETENTEAFF
cdr3_nt: TGTGCCAGCAGTGAGACGGAGAACACTGAAGCTTTCTTT

v_call: TRBV11-2
d_call: -
clone_size: -
j_call: TRBJ2-7
cdr3_aa: CASSIRVGYEQYF
cdr3_nt: TGTGCCAGCAGCATCCGGGTAGGGTACGAGCAGTACTTC

v_call: TRBV2
d_call: -
clone_size: -
j_call: TRBJ2-7
cdr3_aa: CASTGSSYEQYF
cdr3_nt: TGTGCCAGCACGGGGAGCTCCTACGAGCAGTACTTC

v_call: TRBV27
d_call: TRBD2
clone_size: once
j_call: TRBJ2-3
cdr3_aa: CASSSSGRAADTQYF
cdr3_nt: TGTGCCAGCAGTTCTAGCGGGAGGGCCGCAGATACGCAGTATTTT

v_call: TRBV27
d_call: TRBD2
clone_size: -
j_call: TRBJ2-7
cdr3_aa: CASSSRGAGGVYEQYF
cdr3_nt: TGTGCCAGCAGTTCCAGGGGAGCGGGGGGGGTCTACGAGCAGTACTTC

v_call: TRBV27
d_call: -
clone_size: -
j_call: TRBJ2-7
cdr3_aa: CASSLRGREQYF
cdr3_nt: TGTGCCAGCAGTTTGCGGGGGCGGGAGCAGTACTTC

v_call: TRBV4-1
d_call: TRBD2
clone_size: few
j_call: TRBJ2-1
cdr3_aa: CASSQGLAGNEQFF
cdr3_nt: TGCGCCAGCAGCCAGGGACTAGCGGGCAATGAGCAGTTCTTC

v_call: TRBV9
d_call: TRBD2
clone_size: -
j_call: TRBJ2-7
cdr3_aa: CASSVASLAGAYEQYF
cdr3_nt: TGTGCCAGCAGCGTAGCCTCACTAGCGGGAGCCTACGAGCAGTACTTC

v_call: TRBV27
d_call: -
clone_size: -
j_call: TRBJ1-5
cdr3_aa: CASSFTGQPQHF
cdr3_nt: TGTGCCAGCAGTTTCACGGGGCAGCCCCAGCATTTT

v_call: TRBV9
d_call: -
clone_size: -
j_call: TRBJ2-3
cdr3_aa: CASSVGGPSTDTQYF
cdr3_nt: TGTGCCAGCAGCGTTGGCGGACCTAGCACAGATACGCAGTATTTT

v_call: TRBV7-6
d_call: -
clone_size: once
j_call: TRBJ2-1
cdr3_aa: CASGGYNEQFF
cdr3_nt: TGTGCCAGCGGAGGGTACAATGAGCAGTTCTTC

v_call: TRBV11-2
d_call: -
clone_size: medium-sized
j_call: TRBJ1-1
cdr3_aa: CASSLEGGRNTEAFF
cdr3_nt: TGTGCCAGCAGCTTAGAGGGCGGAAGGAACACTGAAGCTTTCTTT

v_call: TRBV10-3
d_call: -
clone_size: -
j_call: TRBJ2-5
cdr3_aa: CAISEPPQETQYF
cdr3_nt: TGTGCCATCAGTGAGCCTCCACAAGAGACCCAGTACTTC

v_call: TRBV6-6
d_call: TRBD2
clone_size: -
j_call: TRBJ2-2
cdr3_aa: CASSSGTNTGELFF
cdr3_nt: TGTGCCAGCAGCAGCGGGACGAACACCGGGGAGCTGTTTTTT

v_call: TRBV27
d_call: TRBD2
clone_size: -
j_call: TRBJ2-2
cdr3_aa: CASSRDYSNTGELFF
cdr3_nt: TGTGCCAGCAGTAGGGACTACTCGAACACCGGGGAGCTGTTTTTT

v_call: TRBV6-5
d_call: -
clone_size: -
j_call: TRBJ2-7
cdr3_aa: CASSPSLGSHEQYF
cdr3_nt: TGTGCCAGCAGTCCAAGTTTAGGTAGCCACGAGCAGTACTTC

v_call: TRBV7-9
d_call: TRBD1
clone_size: -
j_call: TRBJ2-4
cdr3_aa: CASSFPDRVDIQYF
cdr3_nt: TGTGCCAGCAGCTTCCCCGACAGGGTGGACATTCAGTACTTC

v_call: TRBV7-2
d_call: -
clone_size: once
j_call: TRBJ2-2
cdr3_aa: CASSLGAFRELFF
cdr3_nt: TGTGCCAGCAGCTTAGGAGCGTTCAGGGAGCTGTTTTTT

v_call: TRBV7-9
d_call: -
clone_size: once
j_call: TRBJ2-7
cdr3_aa: CASSLASVSTSYEQYF
cdr3_nt: TGTGCCAGCAGCTTAGCGTCCGTCAGTACCTCCTACGAGCAGTACTTC

v_call: TRBV6-5
d_call: TRBD1
clone_size: -
j_call: TRBJ2-7
cdr3_aa: CASSYARDRGNYEQYF
cdr3_nt: TGTGCCAGCAGTTACGCACGGGACAGGGGGAACTACGAGCAGTACTTC

v_call: TRBV19
d_call: -
clone_size: -
j_call: TRBJ1-5
cdr3_aa: CASSIGEGGAQHF
cdr3_nt: TGTGCCAGTAGTATAGGTGAAGGGGGAGCCCAGCATTTT